The clone carrying this TCR beta chain was found once. The antigen is unknown. An amount of RNA that ranged from roughly 0.45 to 1 ug was reverse transcribed with random hexamers. TCR beta CDR3 was amplified by immunoSEQ multiplex PCR. This amplification extended across 54 Vbeta and 13 Jbeta segments. TCRdb itself ran the immunoSEQ multiplex PCR reads through MiXCR, one entry per CDR3 protein. The table lists approximately 190,000 distinct CDR3 sequences, about 94% of them singletons, with approximately 0.089% in the top ten. CDR1 and CDR2 (germline): SQVTM, ANQGSEA. V lost 2 bases and J lost 5; bases outside the gene matches: 7. The CDR3 spans 14 residues. This record comes from a study of CD8 T cells in Susac syndrome. Overall study context: Patients with Susac syndrome who were sequenced included roughly 6 with active disease and eight in remission. Overall study findings and caveats: As the study acknowledged, the number of individuals who were part of its TCR sequencing and HLA analysis was relatively small.

From blood CD8+ and CD4+ T cells, TCR beta sequences were generated. Sequencing used CD4+ T cells from PBMCs. V is TRBV29-1 and J is TRBJ2-5; 8 nucleotides match TRBD2. The clonotype originates from a human donor with Susac syndrome. Written as DNA, the CDR3 is TGCAGCGTTGAATTTTCGGGGGGGCGGGAGACCCAGTACTTC. Its protein is CSVEFSGGRETQYF.